The source of this T cell receptor beta chain is a study of shared clonotypes between healthy human individuals. With V trimmed by 0 bases and J by 6 bases, 2 bases remained unmatched. The V gene's germline CDR1 is MNHNY and CDR2 SVGAGI (reference sequence). This CDR3 comprises 15 residues. TCRdb's copy holds only in-frame clones and misses some; the assay was immunoSEQ multiplex PCR. Here the sample spans about 2 million clones, about 95% being singletons. A word on this clone: The sample holds other DNA sequences that translate to the same CDR3.

This TCR derives from a man between 18 and 35 years old in good health. The J gene is TRBJ1-6, the V gene TRBV6-6; 7 bases fit TRBD1. The specimen was naive CD4+ T cells sorted from blood. Subset denoted: CD45RA+ positively selected. The CDR3 DNA is TGTGCCAGCAGTTACTCTCGACAGGGTAATTCACCCCTCCACTTT. It is translated as CASSYSRQGNSPLHF.